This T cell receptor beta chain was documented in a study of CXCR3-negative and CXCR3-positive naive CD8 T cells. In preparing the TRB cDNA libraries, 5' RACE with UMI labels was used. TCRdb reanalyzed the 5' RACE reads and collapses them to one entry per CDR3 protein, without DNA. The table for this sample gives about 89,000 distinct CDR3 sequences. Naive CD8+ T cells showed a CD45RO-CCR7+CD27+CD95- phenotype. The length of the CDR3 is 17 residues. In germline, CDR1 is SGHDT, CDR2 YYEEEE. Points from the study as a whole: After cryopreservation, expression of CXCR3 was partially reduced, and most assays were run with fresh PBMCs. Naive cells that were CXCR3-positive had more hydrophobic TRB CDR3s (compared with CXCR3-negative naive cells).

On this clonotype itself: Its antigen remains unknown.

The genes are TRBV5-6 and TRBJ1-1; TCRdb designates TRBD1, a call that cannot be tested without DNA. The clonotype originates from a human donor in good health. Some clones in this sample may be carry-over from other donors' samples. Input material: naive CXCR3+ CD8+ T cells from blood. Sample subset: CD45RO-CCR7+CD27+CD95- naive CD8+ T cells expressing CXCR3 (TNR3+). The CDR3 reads CASSSRDSYLVSTEAFF.